Below, 20 T cell receptor beta chains from the same sample are listed, as sequenced in a study of T cells in Graves' hyperthyroidism and ophthalmopathy (dated by TCRdb to between 2017 and 2020). Library preparation used multiplex PCR. Sequencing instrument: Illumina HiSeq 2000. Amplification of TCR beta CDR3 regions was carried out from RNA transcripts. The TCR CDR3 was subjected to a first round of RT-PCR using the HTBI primer set and the Qiagen OneStep RT-PCR kit. The public reads were run again by TCRdb, first through fastp at Q25 and then through MiXCR, and only productive beta chains were kept. Rows with one shared CDR3 protein collapse into an entry with the most common genes and DNA. This sample is represented by around 540,000 distinct CDR3 sequences; around 15% of them were singletons. The ten largest make up around 28% of the sample. Sequenced sample: blood. These receptors originate from a woman in her thirties with Graves' ophthalmopathy.

This clonotype was seen a few times. V is TRBV27 and J is TRBJ2-2, with TRBD2 identical over 9 bases. The CDR3 consists of 15 residues. After removal of 2 bases from V and 4 bases from J, the junction contained 2 bases not matched to a gene. The germline V gene encodes CDR1 MNHEY and CDR2 SMNVEV (reference sequence). CDR3 DNA: TGTGCCAGCAGTTTAGGCGGGAGGGCCACCGGGGAGCTGTTTTTT. It codes for CASSLGGRATGELFF.

There are a few counts of this clonotype. V is TRBV4-1 and J is TRBJ1-6; TRBD1 might be the D (5 bases). CDR3 length equals 15 residues. From germline, CDR1 is MGHRA and CDR2 YSYEKL. The V end was cut by 0 bases, the J end by 14 bases, with 17 bases between. DNA for the CDR3: TGCGCCAGCAGCCAAGAAGGCCAGGGCAGAGGATCCCTCCACTTT. Encoded protein: CASSQEGQGRGSLHF.

This clonotype has ten or more counts. V and J are TRBV5-1 and TRBJ2-1, with 11 bases identical to TRBD2. The junction had 13 bases not matched to a gene; V was cut back by 4 bases and J by 1 base. The CDR3 totals 19 residues. Per the germline V gene, CDR1 is SGHRS and CDR2 is YFSETQ. The CDR3 coding sequence is TGCGCCAGCAGCGCGGGGCGGCTAGCGGGAGGTCCTTCCTACAATGAGCAGTTCTTC. It codes for CASSAGRLAGGPSYNEQFF.

The V and J genes are TRBV25-1 and TRBJ1-2; D might be TRBD1 (6 bases). From germline, CDR1 is MGHDK and CDR2 SYGVNS. The CDR3 is made up of 12 amino acids. Trimming removed 10 bases at V and 6 bases at J, with 15 bases between. The DNA of the CDR3 is TGTGCCACCCGGGGGGGCTTCGATGGCTACACCTTC. Its protein product is CATRGGFDGYTF.

J is TRBJ1-1 and V is TRBV30; 7 bases map to TRBD1. The J segment lost 12 bases and the V segment lost 1 base, leaving 5 bases of the junction unmatched. Per the germline V gene, CDR1 is GTSNPN and CDR2 is SVGIG (reference sequence). The CDR3 consists of 11 residues. The CDR3 is CAWSGGGTTFF. The CDR3 DNA follows: TGTGCCTGGAGTGGAGGGGGCACGACTTTCTTT.

The chain recombines TRBV4-3 with TRBJ2-5; D is ambiguous. CDR3 length equals 15 residues. V was shortened by 0 bases and J by 2 bases, with 10 bases between the two germline ends. Germline values: CDR1 LGHNA, CDR2 YSLEER. The CDR3 is CASSQDLREQETQYF. CDR3 bases: TGCGCCAGCAGCCAAGATCTAAGGGAACAAGAGACCCAGTACTTC.

The genes are TRBV28 and TRBJ1-3; D uncertain. The length of the CDR3 is 13 residues. The germline gives CDR1 MDHEN, CDR2 SYDVKM. Deletions cut 7 bases from V and 11 bases from J, with 18 bases between. The CDR3 DNA reads as TGTGCCAGCACTTCGGCTCGTCGGGGAGCCATATATTTT. Translated: CASTSARRGAIYF.

This clonotype occurred a few times. V and J are TRBV19 and TRBJ1-5; 7 positions agree with TRBD1. The CDR3 is 15 residues long. V dropped 7 bases and J dropped 4; count of bases not matched to a gene: 10. Germline CDR1 LNHDA, CDR2 SQIVND (reference sequence). CDR3 sequence reads: CASNPTGFGNQPQHF. CDR3 nucleotides: TGTGCCAGTAACCCGACAGGGTTTGGAAATCAGCCCCAGCATTTT.

The chain uses TRBV6-2 or TRBV6-3 and TRBJ2-2; TRBD2 agrees at 7 bases. CDR3 size: 14 residues. The germline V gene has CDR1 MNHEY and CDR2 SVGEGT. V was clipped by 7 bases and J by 7 bases; unmatched bases: 9. Written as DNA, the CDR3 is TGTGCCAGCACCGTTGCGGGAGAGGACGGGGAGCTGTTTTTT. Protein: CASTVAGEDGELFF.

In DNA form, the CDR3 reads TGTGCCAGTAGTATTCAGGGGAATCTGGGAGAGACCCAGTACTTC. Residues: CASSIQGNLGETQYF. The genes are TRBV19 and TRBJ2-5; TRBD1 is a possible D gene (6 bases). Germline CDR1 LNHDA, CDR2 SQIVND (reference sequence). V shed 3 bases and J shed 4 bases, with 15 bases lying between them. There are 15 residues in the CDR3.

The rearrangement joins TRBV7-2 to TRBJ2-1; D possibly uses TRBD1 or TRBD2 (6 bases each). Looked up from germline, CDR1 is SGHTA and CDR2 is FQGNSA. The CDR3 loop spans 17 amino acids. V dropped 6 bases and J dropped 6 bases, with 24 bases sitting between them. Written as DNA, the CDR3 is TGTGCCAGCAGGGGGACAAGCGGGCGGTTGCCCCGCAATGAGCAGTTCTTC. Translating it yields CASRGTSGRLPRNEQFF.

The table lists this clonotype with a few counts. The rearrangement joins TRBV7-9 to TRBJ2-5; D is undetermined. Per the germline V gene, CDR1 is SEHNR and CDR2 is FQNEAQ (reference sequence). The CDR3 covers 12 residues. V lost 11 bases and J 3 bases, leaving 13 bases between the germline ends. CDR3 sequence: CAGSIGKETQYF. In nucleotides, the CDR3 is TGTGCCGGCTCTATAGGAAAAGAGACCCAGTACTTC.

This clonotype has a count of ten or more. The chain carries TRBV28 and TRBJ2-3, with TRBD1 as a possible D gene (7 bases). CDR3 length: 14 amino acids. Trimming removed 3 bases at V and 4 bases at J, with 11 bases between. Germline V gene data show CDR1 as MDHEN and CDR2 as SYDVKM. Written as DNA, the CDR3 is TGTGCCAGCAGTTTCCAGGGGGGCCCAGATACGCAGTATTTT. Protein sequence: CASSFQGGPDTQYF.

This clonotype showed up many times. V and J are TRBV13 and TRBJ2-1; D gene uncertain. Germline V CDR1 and CDR2: PRHDT, FYEKMQ (reference sequence). The CDR3 sequence is 17 residues long. V lost 0 bases and J 3 bases, leaving 15 bases between the germline ends. The CDR3 is CASSLGLVGTSYNEQFF. In DNA form, the CDR3 reads TGTGCCAGCAGCTTAGGCTTGGTAGGAACGAGCTACAATGAGCAGTTCTTC. Drawing the rest from reference TRBV13 and TRBJ2-1, the complete variable domain is AAGVIQSPRHLIKEKRETATLKCYPIPRHDTVYWYQQGPGQDPQFLISFYEKMQSDKGSIPDRFSAQQFSDYHSELNMSSLELGDSALYFCASSLGLVGTSYNEQFFGPGTRLTVL.

The table lists this clonotype with a few counts. The genes are TRBV4-3 and TRBJ2-1; a weak D match, TRBD2 (5 bases). The CDR3 loop spans 12 amino acids. CDR1 is LGHNA and CDR2 is YSLEER in the germline V gene. Deletions cut 4 bases from V and 8 bases from J, with 9 bases between. In DNA, the CDR3 is TGCGCCAGCAGCCCCTTCGGGGATGAGCAGTTCTTC. Residues: CASSPFGDEQFF.

This chain uses TRBV19 with TRBJ1-5; D is uncertain. Per the germline V gene, CDR1 is LNHDA and CDR2 is SQIVND (reference sequence). This CDR3 is 10 amino acids long. Trimming took 7 bases from V and 6 from J, leaving 4 bases between them. This CDR3 is CASNVQPQHF. CDR3 in DNA: TGTGCCAGTAACGTTCAGCCCCAGCATTTT.

This chain uses TRBV12-3 or TRBV12-4 with TRBJ1-5, with 9 bases fitting TRBD1. There are 13 residues in the CDR3. V lost 6 bases to trimming and J lost 7 bases; unmatched junction nucleotides: 4. CDR3 coding DNA: TGTGCCAGCAGAACAGGGGGCCGGCAGCCCCAGCATTTT. Translated: CASRTGGRQPQHF.

This clonotype was counted between two and nine times. The CDR3 sequence: CAIKPYSTDTQYF. The CDR3 region has the DNA TGTGCCATCAAGCCCTACTCCACAGATACGCAGTATTTT. The rearrangement links TRBV10-3 to TRBJ2-3; no definite D call. The germline CDR1 and CDR2 sequences are ENHRY and SYGVKD. V shed 7 bases and J shed 2 bases, with 10 bases lying between them. The CDR3 consists of 13 residues.

The V call is TRBV5-1, the J call TRBJ2-1; 8 positions agree with TRBD1. This CDR3 region has 17 residues. Unmatched junction bases numbered 11, after V lost 2 bases and J lost 4 bases. From germline, CDR1 is SGHRS and CDR2 YFSETQ. Here the CDR3 reads CASSLRTGLKGYNEQFF. CDR3 sequence (DNA): TGCGCCAGCAGCTTAAGGACAGGGCTGAAAGGATACAATGAGCAGTTCTTC.

This clonotype occurred a few times. The rearrangement joins TRBV20-1 to TRBJ2-7; D is perhaps TRBD1 (6 bases). V dropped 1 base and J dropped 2 bases, with 21 bases sitting between them. The CDR3 totals 17 residues. CDR1 is DFQATT, CDR2 SNEGSKA, per germline (reference sequence). The CDR3 here is CSARGVVPGTLTYEQYF. Here the CDR3 DNA reads TGCAGTGCTAGAGGGGTCGTTCCCGGGACATTAACCTACGAGCAGTACTTC.